Listed below are T cell receptor beta chains from one sample, sequenced in a study of shared clonotypes between healthy human individuals. The data were produced by immunoSEQ multiplex PCR, yet TCRdb's version contains in-frame clones alone and is incomplete. The sample consists of millions of clones, about 95% of them appearing once. Sample: naive CD8+ T cells sorted from blood. These receptors all stem from a man between 18 and 29 years old in good health. Both conserved end residues are part of each CDR3. The order of the fields is V gene, D gene, J gene, CDR3 DNA, CDR3 protein. The D gene is left open where the match is weak.

v_gene: TRBV4-1
d_gene: NA
j_gene: TRBJ2-3
CDR3nt: TGCGCCAGCAGCCCCTCACAGGGAAGGTCGCGCACAGATACGCAGTATTTT
CDR3aa: CASSPSQGRSRTDTQYF

v_gene: TRBV30
d_gene: NA
j_gene: TRBJ1-5
CDR3nt: TGTGCCTGGAGTGTCGGAGGGGGAAGCAATCAGCCCCAGCATTTT
CDR3aa: CAWSVGGGSNQPQHF

v_gene: TRBV6-5
d_gene: NA
j_gene: TRBJ2-7
CDR3nt: TGTGCCAGCAGTTACTTATCCGACTACGAGCAGTACTTC
CDR3aa: CASSYLSDYEQYF

v_gene: TRBV7-6
d_gene: NA
j_gene: TRBJ2-2
CDR3nt: TGTGCCAGCAGCTGGGACTTTTACACCGGGGAGCTGTTTTTT
CDR3aa: CASSWDFYTGELFF

v_gene: TRBV6-5
d_gene: NA
j_gene: TRBJ2-2
CDR3nt: TGTGCCAGCAGCTTGACCCTCGGGGAGCTGTTTTTT
CDR3aa: CASSLTLGELFF

v_gene: TRBV19
d_gene: NA
j_gene: TRBJ1-2
CDR3nt: TGTGCCAGTAGTATTGGAGGGGGTGGCTACACCTTC
CDR3aa: CASSIGGGGYTF

v_gene: TRBV28
d_gene: TRBD2
j_gene: TRBJ2-5
CDR3nt: TGTGCCAGCAGTTTACTAGCGGAAGAGACCCAGTACTTC
CDR3aa: CASSLLAEETQYF

v_gene: TRBV7-8
d_gene: TRBD1
j_gene: TRBJ2-1
CDR3nt: TGTGCCAGCAGCTTATGGGACGGGACAGGGGGCGATGAGCAGTTCTTC
CDR3aa: CASSLWDGTGGDEQFF

v_gene: TRBV10-2
d_gene: NA
j_gene: TRBJ2-2
CDR3nt: TGCGCCAGCAGTGAATGGGGGAGCACCGGGGAGCTGTTTTTT
CDR3aa: CASSEWGSTGELFF

v_gene: TRBV7-9
d_gene: TRBD1
j_gene: TRBJ1-1
CDR3nt: TGTGCCAGCAGCTTATACATACAGGGGGGAAGTGAAGCTTTCTTT
CDR3aa: CASSLYIQGGSEAFF

v_gene: TRBV5-1
d_gene: NA
j_gene: TRBJ1-2
CDR3nt: TGCGCCAGCAGCTTGGAATTTAACTATGGCTACACCTTC
CDR3aa: CASSLEFNYGYTF

v_gene: TRBV4-3
d_gene: TRBD2
j_gene: TRBJ2-3
CDR3nt: TGCGCCAGCAGCCAAGAGTCTAGCGGAGGGGCCACAGATACGCAGTATTTT
CDR3aa: CASSQESSGGATDTQYF